This T cell receptor (beta chain) was captured by sequencing in a study of neoadjuvant nivolumab and ipilimumab in lung cancer. Overall study findings and caveats: Resected-tumor TCR richness correlated positively with pretherapy blood richness.

The V gene's germline CDR1 is SGHDT and CDR2 YYEEEE. V lost 0 bases to trimming and J lost 5 bases, with 3 bases between them. The CDR3 length is 12 residues. The protocol was immunoSEQ multiplex PCR, while the TCRdb copy is restricted to in-frame clones and leaves out a portion. The table includes over 25,000 clones, about 83% detected once. Worth noting for this clone: Its specificity is unknown.

The rearrangement uses TRBV5-6 and TRBJ1-5; D is uncertain. This TCR was sampled from an adult with non-small cell lung cancer. Sequencing used tumor tissue, obtained after neoadjuvant nivolumab, alone or with ipilimumab, at or shortly before surgery. CDR3 region: CASSLGDQPQHF. As DNA, the CDR3 is TGTGCCAGCAGCTTGGGAGATCAGCCCCAGCATTTT. Full variable domain (rest looked up from reference TRBV5-6 and TRBJ1-5): DAGVTQSPTHLIKTRGQQVTLRCSPKSGHDTVSWYQQALGQGPQFIFQYYEEEERQRGNFPDRFSGHQFPNYSSELNVNALLLGDSALYLCASSLGDQPQHFGDGTRLSIL.